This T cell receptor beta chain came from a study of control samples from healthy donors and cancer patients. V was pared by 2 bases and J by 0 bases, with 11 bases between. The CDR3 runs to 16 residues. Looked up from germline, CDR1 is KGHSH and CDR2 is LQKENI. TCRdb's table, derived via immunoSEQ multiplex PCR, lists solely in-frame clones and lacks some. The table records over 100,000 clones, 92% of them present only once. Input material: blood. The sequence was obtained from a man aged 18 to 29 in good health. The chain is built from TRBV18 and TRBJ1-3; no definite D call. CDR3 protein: CASSPLTDLSGNTIYF. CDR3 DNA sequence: TGTGCCAGCTCACCATTAACAGACCTCTCTGGAAACACCATATATTTT.